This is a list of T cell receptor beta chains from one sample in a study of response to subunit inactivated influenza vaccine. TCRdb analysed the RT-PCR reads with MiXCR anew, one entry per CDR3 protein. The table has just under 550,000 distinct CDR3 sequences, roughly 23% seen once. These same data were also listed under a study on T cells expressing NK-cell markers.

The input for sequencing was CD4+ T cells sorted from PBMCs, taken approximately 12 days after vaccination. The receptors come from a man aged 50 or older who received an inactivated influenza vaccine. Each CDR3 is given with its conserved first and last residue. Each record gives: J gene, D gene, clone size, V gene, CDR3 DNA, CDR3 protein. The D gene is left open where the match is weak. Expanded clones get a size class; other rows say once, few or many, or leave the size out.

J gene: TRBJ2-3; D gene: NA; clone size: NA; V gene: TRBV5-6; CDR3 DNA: TGTGCCAGCAGCTTTGATGGCAGGTCGTCCACAGATACGCAGTATTTT; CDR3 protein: CASSFDGRSSTDTQYF
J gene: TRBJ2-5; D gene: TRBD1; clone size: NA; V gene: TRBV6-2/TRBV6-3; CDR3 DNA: TGTGCCAGCAGTTCGGGGACAGGCAACCGGGGTCCTGCCCAGTACTTC; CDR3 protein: CASSSGTGNRGPAQYF
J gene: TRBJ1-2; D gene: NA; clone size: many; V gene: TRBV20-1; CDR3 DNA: TGCAGTGCTAGACTACCCGGGGGCTACACCTTC; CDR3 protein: CSARLPGGYTF
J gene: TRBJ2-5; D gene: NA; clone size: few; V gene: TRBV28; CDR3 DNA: TGTGCCAGCAGTGTCGCCGGAACGGAGACCCAGTACTTC; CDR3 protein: CASSVAGTETQYF
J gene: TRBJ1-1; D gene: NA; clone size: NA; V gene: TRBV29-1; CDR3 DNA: TGCAGCGTGTCGCAGTCGCCGAACACTGAAGCTTTCTTT; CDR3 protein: CSVSQSPNTEAFF
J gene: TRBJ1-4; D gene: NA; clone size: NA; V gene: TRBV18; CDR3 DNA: TGTGCCAGCTCACCACAAGGGAATGAAAAACTGTTTTTT; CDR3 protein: CASSPQGNEKLFF
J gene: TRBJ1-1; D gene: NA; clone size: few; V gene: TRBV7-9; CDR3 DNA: TGTGCCAGCAGCTCTCCCGAGTGGTATAGGGCGAACACTGAAGCTTTCTTT; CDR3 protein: CASSSPEWYRANTEAFF
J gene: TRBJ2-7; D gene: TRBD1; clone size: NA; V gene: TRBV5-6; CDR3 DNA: TGTGCCAGCAGACCGACAGGGGACAACTCCTACGAGCAGTACTTC; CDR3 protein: CASRPTGDNSYEQYF
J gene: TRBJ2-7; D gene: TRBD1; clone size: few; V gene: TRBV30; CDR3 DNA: TGTGCCTGGAGTGTACAGGGGGCCCCCTACGAGCAGTACTTC; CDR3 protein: CAWSVQGAPYEQYF
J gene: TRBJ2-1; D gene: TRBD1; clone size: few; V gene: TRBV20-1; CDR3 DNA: TGCAGTGCTCGCAAGGGACAGGGTAGGGGCGTAGGGGAGCAGTTCTTC; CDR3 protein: CSARKGQGRGVGEQFF
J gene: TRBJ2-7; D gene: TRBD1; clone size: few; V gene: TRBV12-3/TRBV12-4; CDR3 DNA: TGTGCCAGCAGTTCCGCAGGGGGCGCCGAATACGAGCAGTACTTC; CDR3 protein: CASSSAGGAEYEQYF
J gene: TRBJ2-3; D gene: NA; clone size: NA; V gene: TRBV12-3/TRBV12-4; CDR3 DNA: TGTGCCAGCAGTTTAGCGGCAGGGGTTACAGATACGCAGTATTTT; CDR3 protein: CASSLAAGVTDTQYF
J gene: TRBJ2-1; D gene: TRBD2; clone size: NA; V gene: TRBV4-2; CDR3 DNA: TGTGCCAGCAGTGCATGGGCGGGGGGAGCCTCCTACAATGAGCAGTTCTTC; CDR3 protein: CASSAWAGGASYNEQFF
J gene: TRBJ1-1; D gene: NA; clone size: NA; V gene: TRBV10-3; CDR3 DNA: TGTGCCATCAGTGAGTCGGAGGGCGGGACTGAAGCTTTCTTT; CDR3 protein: CAISESEGGTEAFF
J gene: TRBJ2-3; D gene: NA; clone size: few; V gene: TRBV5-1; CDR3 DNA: TGCGCCAGCAGCTTAGGCCCCACTAGCACAGATACGCAGTATTTT; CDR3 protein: CASSLGPTSTDTQYF
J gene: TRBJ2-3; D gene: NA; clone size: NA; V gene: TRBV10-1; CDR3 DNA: TGCGCCAGCAGTGAGGGACTGAGAACTAGCACAGATACGCAGTATTTT; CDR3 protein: CASSEGLRTSTDTQYF
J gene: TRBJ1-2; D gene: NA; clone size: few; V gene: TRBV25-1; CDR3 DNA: TGTGCCAGCAGTTACCTTATAGGCTACACCTTC; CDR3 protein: CASSYLIGYTF
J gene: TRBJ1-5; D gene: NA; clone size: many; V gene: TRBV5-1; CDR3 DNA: TGCGCCAGCAGCTTGGACGGGCTTGGCAATCAGCCCCAGCATTTT; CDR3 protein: CASSLDGLGNQPQHF
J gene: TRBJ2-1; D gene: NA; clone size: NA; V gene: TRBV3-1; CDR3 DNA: TGTGCCAGCGGCGGAGCGATCTACAATGAGCAGTTCTTC; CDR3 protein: CASGGAIYNEQFF
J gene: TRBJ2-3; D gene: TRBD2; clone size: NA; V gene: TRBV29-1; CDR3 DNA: TGCAGCGTTGAAATAATAGCGGGGAGCACAGATACGCAGTATTTT; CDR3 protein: CSVEIIAGSTDTQYF
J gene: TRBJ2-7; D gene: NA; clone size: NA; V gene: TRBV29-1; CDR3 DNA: TGCAGCGTTGCCCAGTTTAGCGAGCAGTACTTC; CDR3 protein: CSVAQFSEQYF
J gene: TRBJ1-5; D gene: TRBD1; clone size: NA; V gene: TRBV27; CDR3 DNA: TGTGCCAGCAGTCCGATAACAGGGGGTATGCAGCCCCAGCATTTT; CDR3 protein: CASSPITGGMQPQHF
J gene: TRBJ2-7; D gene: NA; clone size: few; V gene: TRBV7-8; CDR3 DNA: TGTGCCAGCAGCTCGACAGCCCTACTCGAGCAGTACTTC; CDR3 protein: CASSSTALLEQYF
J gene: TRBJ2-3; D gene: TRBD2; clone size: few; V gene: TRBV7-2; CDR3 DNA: TGTGCCAGCAGCTTAGTACTAGCGGGAGGGTTAGATACGCAGTATTTT; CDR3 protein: CASSLVLAGGLDTQYF
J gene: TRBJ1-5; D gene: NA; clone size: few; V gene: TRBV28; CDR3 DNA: TGTGCCAGCAGCACAAATCAGCCCCAGCATTTT; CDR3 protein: CASSTNQPQHF
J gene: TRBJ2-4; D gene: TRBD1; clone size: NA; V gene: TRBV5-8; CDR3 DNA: TGTGCCAGCTCCCTCGCGGACAGGTTGGGGTACTTC; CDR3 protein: CASSLADRLGYF
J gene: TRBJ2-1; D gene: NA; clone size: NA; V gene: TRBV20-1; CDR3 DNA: TGCAGTGCACCTCCTAGGAGGGTAGCGCGAAATGAGCAGTTCTTC; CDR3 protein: CSAPPRRVARNEQFF
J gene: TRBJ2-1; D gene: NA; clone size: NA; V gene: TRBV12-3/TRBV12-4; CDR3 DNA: TGTGCCAGCAGTAGGACTCGCCGCCCCCCCTACAATGAGCAGTTCTTC; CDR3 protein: CASSRTRRPPYNEQFF
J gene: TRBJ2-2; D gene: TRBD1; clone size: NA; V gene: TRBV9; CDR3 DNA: TGTGCCAGCAGCGCGAGAGGGACGGGACAGGGGATCACCGGGGAGCTGTTTTTT; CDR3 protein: CASSARGTGQGITGELFF
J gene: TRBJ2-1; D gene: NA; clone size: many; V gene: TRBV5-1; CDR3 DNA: TGCGCCAGCAGCTTGGTGCAGGGGCACTACAATGAGCAGTTCTTC; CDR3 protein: CASSLVQGHYNEQFF
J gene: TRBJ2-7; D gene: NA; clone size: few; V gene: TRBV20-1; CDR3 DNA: TGCAGTGCCCCGTCGACTGGCTCTGAGCAGTACTTC; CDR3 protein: CSAPSTGSEQYF
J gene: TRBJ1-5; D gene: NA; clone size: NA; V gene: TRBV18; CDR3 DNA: TGTGCCAGCTCATCAGACAGAGAAAGGCAGCCCCAGCATTTT; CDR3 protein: CASSSDRERQPQHF
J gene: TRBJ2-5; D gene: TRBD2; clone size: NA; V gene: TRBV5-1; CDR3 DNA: TGCGCCAGCACAGGCGGCCGAGCGGGGGGCCAAGAGACCCAGTACTTC; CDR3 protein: CASTGGRAGGQETQYF
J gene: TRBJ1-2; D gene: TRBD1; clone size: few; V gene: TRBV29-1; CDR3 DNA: TGCAGCGTATTACAGGGGGCGAGGGGTGGCTACACCTTC; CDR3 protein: CSVLQGARGGYTF
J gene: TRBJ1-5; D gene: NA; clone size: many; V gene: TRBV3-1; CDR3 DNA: TGTGCCAGCAGCAGTTATAGCAATCAGCCCCAGCATTTT; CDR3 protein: CASSSYSNQPQHF
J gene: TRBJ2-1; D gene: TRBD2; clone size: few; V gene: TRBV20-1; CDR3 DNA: TGCAGTGCCCCCCGACTAGCGGGAAGGAACAATGAGCAGTTCTTC; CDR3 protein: CSAPRLAGRNNEQFF
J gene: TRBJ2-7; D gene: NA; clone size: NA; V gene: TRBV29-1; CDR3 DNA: TGCAGCGCCCTCCGGGACCGAAGTGGGGAGCAGTACTTC; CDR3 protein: CSALRDRSGEQYF
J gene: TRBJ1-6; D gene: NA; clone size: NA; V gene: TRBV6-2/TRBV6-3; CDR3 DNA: TGTGCCAGCAGTTACTCTTCGGGTTACGGCTATAATTCACCCCTCCACTTT; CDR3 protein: CASSYSSGYGYNSPLHF
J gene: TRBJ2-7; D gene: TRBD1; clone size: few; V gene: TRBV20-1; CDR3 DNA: TGCAGTGCTAGAGAACACGGGACAGGCTGGTACGAGCAGTACTTC; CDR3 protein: CSAREHGTGWYEQYF
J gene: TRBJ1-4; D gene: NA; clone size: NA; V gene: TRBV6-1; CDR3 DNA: TGTGCCAGCAGAGAGCCCGGGACGGAAAAACTGTTTTTT; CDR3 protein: CASREPGTEKLFF
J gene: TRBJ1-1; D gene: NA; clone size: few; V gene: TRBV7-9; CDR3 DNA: TGTGCCAGCAATAAAGGGCAGGGGGAAGCTTTCTTT; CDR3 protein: CASNKGQGEAFF
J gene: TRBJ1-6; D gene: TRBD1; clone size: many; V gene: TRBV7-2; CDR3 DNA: TGTGCCAGCAGCTTAGCGGGACAGGGGGATAATTCACCCCTCCACTTT; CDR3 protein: CASSLAGQGDNSPLHF
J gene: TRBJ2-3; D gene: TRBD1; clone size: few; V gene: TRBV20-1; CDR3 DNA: TGCAGTGCCTTCGGACAGGGAGGCACAGATACGCAGTATTTT; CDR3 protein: CSAFGQGGTDTQYF